This TCR beta chain is drawn from a study of T-cell reconstitution after alpha-beta-depleted transplantation in children. The germline V gene has CDR1 LNHDA and CDR2 SQIVND (reference sequence). Trimming pared 3 bases from V and 2 bases from J, leaving 20 bases between. The CDR3 totals 18 residues. Researchers prepared the TCRbeta library using unique molecular identifiers, the study reports. TCRdb passed the PCR reads through MiXCR, listing each CDR3 protein once. This table has roughly 500,000 distinct CDR3 sequences, about 10% appearing once. The TCR originated in a child aged 2 to 10 with inherited bone marrow failure, due to receive a stem cell transplant. The chain combines TRBV19 with TRBJ1-5; a possible D gene is TRBD1 (6 bases). The sample in question was PBMCs, obtained before TCRalphabeta/CD19-depleted stem cell transplant. The CDR3, as DNA: TGTGCCAGTAGTATGAAGGGAATACAGGGCGCGGGCAATCAGCCCCAGCATTTT. Its protein is CASSMKGIQGAGNQPQHF.